This section outlines one T cell receptor beta chain sequence together with its context. As yet, its antigen is unknown. The data originate from a study of T cell responses to AZD1222 COVID-19 vaccine. Study-wide points: Repertoires were obtained only post-peak T cell response. Most donors were white British and more were female, and clonal diversity was possibly underestimated. Spike-specific TCRs gained breadth and depth after people received two AZD1222 doses. Nearly half of the spike-specific TCRs reportedly recognize variant regions that carry no mutations.

The repertoire was sequenced with immunoSEQ multiplex PCR; TCRdb's copy has only in-frame clones and lacks some. The sample shows 150,000 to 200,000 clones, over 75% of them seen only once. With 5 bases removed from V and 6 bases from J, the gap between germline ends came to 18 bases. The CDR3 runs 14 residues. Germline V gives CDR1 SGHRS, CDR2 YFSETQ. The genes are TRBV5-1 and TRBJ2-7, with a weak D call TRBD1 (6 bases). Sequencing was performed on peripheral blood, taken on day 0 of AZD1222 vaccination. The sequence came from an adult in good health. In DNA form, the CDR3 reads TGCGCCAGCAGTAGGGAACAGGGTCCCTCCGAGCAGTACTTC. Its protein is CASSREQGPSEQYF.